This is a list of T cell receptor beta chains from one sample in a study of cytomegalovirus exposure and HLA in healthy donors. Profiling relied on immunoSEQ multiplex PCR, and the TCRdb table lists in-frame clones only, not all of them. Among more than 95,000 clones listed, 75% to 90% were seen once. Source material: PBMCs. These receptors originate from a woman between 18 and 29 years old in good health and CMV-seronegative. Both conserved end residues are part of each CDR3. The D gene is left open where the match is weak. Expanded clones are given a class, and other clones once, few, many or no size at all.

CDR3aa: CASSLGRGDGYTF
CDR3nt: TGTGCCAGCAGCTTGGGCAGGGGTGATGGCTACACCTTC
j_gene: TRBJ1-2
v_gene: TRBV13
d_gene: .
abundance: .

CDR3aa: CASSFPGQGARSDTQYF
CDR3nt: TGTGCCAGCAGCTTCCCGGGACAGGGGGCGCGTTCAGATACGCAGTATTTT
j_gene: TRBJ2-3
v_gene: TRBV7-8
d_gene: TRBD1
abundance: .

CDR3aa: CASTQGASGSYEQYF
CDR3nt: TGTGCCAGTACCCAAGGGGCTAGCGGGAGTTACGAGCAGTACTTC
j_gene: TRBJ2-7
v_gene: TRBV19
d_gene: TRBD2
abundance: .

CDR3aa: CATSRTNRGIGNQPQHF
CDR3nt: TGTGCCACCAGCAGAACCAACAGGGGGATAGGCAATCAGCCCCAGCATTTT
j_gene: TRBJ1-5
v_gene: TRBV15
d_gene: TRBD1
abundance: .

CDR3aa: CASSWDRGNTIYF
CDR3nt: TGTGCCAGCAGCTGGGACAGGGGGAACACCATATATTTT
j_gene: TRBJ1-3
v_gene: TRBV11-3
d_gene: TRBD1
abundance: .

CDR3aa: CASNLENTGELFF
CDR3nt: TGTGCCAGCAACCTAGAGAACACCGGGGAGCTGTTTTTT
j_gene: TRBJ2-2
v_gene: TRBV2
d_gene: .
abundance: .

CDR3aa: CASGLGLATDTQYF
CDR3nt: TGTGCTAGTGGTTTGGGACTAGCAACAGATACGCAGTATTTT
j_gene: TRBJ2-3
v_gene: TRBV12-5
d_gene: TRBD2
abundance: .

CDR3aa: CASSLNRRGLETQYF
CDR3nt: TGCGCCAGCAGCTTGAACCGCAGGGGGCTAGAGACCCAGTACTTC
j_gene: TRBJ2-5
v_gene: TRBV5-1
d_gene: TRBD1
abundance: .

CDR3aa: CASERSFDNQPQHF
CDR3nt: TGTGCCAGCGAGAGGTCCTTCGATAATCAGCCCCAGCATTTT
j_gene: TRBJ1-5
v_gene: TRBV6-1
d_gene: .
abundance: .

CDR3aa: CASSAGLGGNEQYF
CDR3nt: TGTGCCAGCAGCGCCGGTTTAGGAGGAAACGAGCAGTACTTC
j_gene: TRBJ2-7
v_gene: TRBV6-5
d_gene: .
abundance: .

CDR3aa: CASSFKIEETQYF
CDR3nt: TGTGCCAGCAGCTTTAAAATAGAGGAGACCCAGTACTTC
j_gene: TRBJ2-5
v_gene: TRBV5-4
d_gene: .
abundance: .

CDR3aa: CASSSGTSADTQYF
CDR3nt: TGTGCCAGCAGTTCCGGGACTAGCGCAGATACGCAGTATTTT
j_gene: TRBJ2-3
v_gene: TRBV27
d_gene: TRBD2
abundance: .

CDR3aa: CSVYRNEKLFF
CDR3nt: TGCAGCGTATACAGAAATGAAAAACTGTTTTTT
j_gene: TRBJ1-4
v_gene: TRBV29-1
d_gene: .
abundance: .

CDR3aa: CASSLDQGNQPQHF
CDR3nt: TGTGCCAGCAGTTTGGATCAGGGAAATCAGCCCCAGCATTTT
j_gene: TRBJ1-5
v_gene: TRBV28
d_gene: .
abundance: .

CDR3aa: CASSPRKKGDQPQHF
CDR3nt: TGTGCCAGTAGTCCCCGGAAGAAGGGGGATCAGCCCCAGCATTTT
j_gene: TRBJ1-5
v_gene: TRBV19
d_gene: .
abundance: once

CDR3aa: CASSKKSGRDYEQYF
CDR3nt: TGTGCCAGCAGCAAAAAAAGCGGGAGGGATTACGAGCAGTACTTC
j_gene: TRBJ2-7
v_gene: TRBV21-1
d_gene: .
abundance: few

CDR3aa: CASSDPSGSYEQYF
CDR3nt: TGTGCCAGCAGTGATCCTAGCGGATCCTACGAGCAGTACTTC
j_gene: TRBJ2-7
v_gene: TRBV6-1
d_gene: TRBD2
abundance: many

CDR3aa: CASSFGVSRGYTF
CDR3nt: TGTGCCAGCAGTTTCGGTGTCTCGAGAGGCTACACCTTC
j_gene: TRBJ1-2
v_gene: TRBV27
d_gene: .
abundance: few

CDR3aa: CASSYSPQGSYGYTF
CDR3nt: TGTGCCAGCAGTTACTCCCCCCAGGGCAGCTATGGCTACACCTTC
j_gene: TRBJ1-2
v_gene: TRBV6-5
d_gene: .
abundance: .

CDR3aa: CASSLTSVETQYF
CDR3nt: TGTGCCAGCAGTTTGACTAGCGTGGAGACCCAGTACTTC
j_gene: TRBJ2-5
v_gene: TRBV6-5
d_gene: TRBD2
abundance: .

CDR3aa: CASSSGTPEDGYTF
CDR3nt: TGCGCCAGCAGCAGCGGGACGCCGGAGGATGGCTACACCTTC
j_gene: TRBJ1-2
v_gene: TRBV5-1
d_gene: .
abundance: .

CDR3aa: CASSRDRGNQPQHF
CDR3nt: TGTGCCAGCTCACGGGACAGGGGCAATCAGCCCCAGCATTTT
j_gene: TRBJ1-5
v_gene: TRBV18
d_gene: TRBD1
abundance: .

CDR3aa: CASSPPGTDLGKQYF
CDR3nt: TGTGCCAGCAGCCCCCCCGGGACAGACCTAGGGAAGCAGTACTTC
j_gene: TRBJ2-7
v_gene: TRBV6-1
d_gene: TRBD1
abundance: .

CDR3aa: CASSMWEVDEKLFF
CDR3nt: TGTGCCAGTAGTATGTGGGAGGTCGATGAAAAACTGTTTTTT
j_gene: TRBJ1-4
v_gene: TRBV19
d_gene: .
abundance: .

CDR3aa: CASSLGLAGTDTQYF
CDR3nt: TGTGCCAGCAGCTTAGGGCTAGCGGGAACAGATACGCAGTATTTT
j_gene: TRBJ2-3
v_gene: TRBV7-2
d_gene: TRBD2
abundance: .

CDR3aa: CASSESGGEKLFF
CDR3nt: TGTGCCAGCAGTGAATCGGGGGGGGAAAAACTGTTTTTT
j_gene: TRBJ1-4
v_gene: TRBV25-1
d_gene: .
abundance: .

CDR3aa: CASGDSVYEQYF
CDR3nt: TGCGCCAGCGGGGACAGCGTCTACGAGCAGTACTTC
j_gene: TRBJ2-7
v_gene: TRBV10-2
d_gene: TRBD1
abundance: .

CDR3aa: CASSPEQGPSSYEQYF
CDR3nt: TGTGCCAGCAGCCCAGAACAGGGTCCTAGCTCCTACGAGCAGTACTTC
j_gene: TRBJ2-7
v_gene: TRBV7-6
d_gene: .
abundance: .

CDR3aa: CASSPQGQGAYEKLFF
CDR3nt: TGTGCCAGCAGCCCCCAGGGACAGGGGGCCTATGAAAAACTGTTTTTT
j_gene: TRBJ1-4
v_gene: TRBV7-9
d_gene: TRBD1
abundance: few

CDR3aa: CTSSRGRQGALANYGYTF
CDR3nt: TGCACCAGCAGCCGGGGGAGGCAGGGGGCCCTAGCTAACTATGGCTACACCTTC
j_gene: TRBJ1-2
v_gene: TRBV1
d_gene: .
abundance: .

CDR3aa: CASSLDPSGRAIDTQYF
CDR3nt: TGTGCCAGCAGCTTAGATCCCAGCGGGAGGGCCATAGATACGCAGTATTTT
j_gene: TRBJ2-3
v_gene: TRBV11-2
d_gene: TRBD2
abundance: once

CDR3aa: CASSEWAGTYEQYF
CDR3nt: TGTGCCAGCAGTGAATGGGCAGGGACCTACGAGCAGTACTTC
j_gene: TRBJ2-7
v_gene: TRBV25-1
d_gene: .
abundance: .

CDR3aa: CASSSPEDWSSYNEQFF
CDR3nt: TGTGCCAGCAGCTCACCTGAAGACTGGAGCTCCTACAATGAGCAGTTCTTC
j_gene: TRBJ2-1
v_gene: TRBV11-1
d_gene: .
abundance: .

CDR3aa: CASSLDSGSTGELFF
CDR3nt: TGCGCCAGCAGCTTGGATAGCGGGAGTACCGGGGAGCTGTTTTTT
j_gene: TRBJ2-2
v_gene: TRBV5-1
d_gene: TRBD2
abundance: .

CDR3aa: CASSQSNTQYF
CDR3nt: TGTGCCAGCAGCCAATCAAATACGCAGTATTTT
j_gene: TRBJ2-3
v_gene: TRBV14
d_gene: .
abundance: .

CDR3aa: CASIRGGLNYGYTF
CDR3nt: TGTGCCAGTATCCGAGGAGGGTTGAACTATGGCTACACCTTC
j_gene: TRBJ1-2
v_gene: TRBV19
d_gene: .
abundance: .

CDR3aa: CASSLDRGKDTGELFF
CDR3nt: TGTGCCAGCAGCTTAGACAGGGGGAAGGACACCGGGGAGCTGTTTTTT
j_gene: TRBJ2-2
v_gene: TRBV7-9
d_gene: TRBD1
abundance: .

CDR3aa: CASSPGVDWPQHF
CDR3nt: TGTGCCAGCAGTCCAGGGGTGGATTGGCCCCAGCATTTT
j_gene: TRBJ1-5
v_gene: TRBV27
d_gene: .
abundance: .

CDR3aa: CASSVAGGGELFF
CDR3nt: TGTGCCAGCAGCGTAGCCGGTGGCGGGGAGCTGTTTTTT
j_gene: TRBJ2-2
v_gene: TRBV9
d_gene: .
abundance: few

CDR3aa: CASSPGTGAGTGELFF
CDR3nt: TGTGCCAGCAGCCCTGGGACAGGGGCGGGAACCGGGGAGCTGTTTTTT
j_gene: TRBJ2-2
v_gene: TRBV13
d_gene: TRBD1
abundance: .

CDR3aa: CASSKGKHEQYF
CDR3nt: TGTGCCAGCAGCAAAGGAAAGCACGAGCAGTACTTC
j_gene: TRBJ2-7
v_gene: TRBV21-1
d_gene: .
abundance: .

CDR3aa: CASSSGQGAKTQYF
CDR3nt: TGTGCCAGCAGCTCGGGACAGGGGGCTAAGACCCAGTACTTC
j_gene: TRBJ2-5
v_gene: TRBV5-5
d_gene: TRBD1
abundance: .

CDR3aa: CASSLGRTHYGYTF
CDR3nt: TGTGCCAGCAGCTTAGGGCGGACACACTATGGCTACACCTTC
j_gene: TRBJ1-2
v_gene: TRBV7-9
d_gene: .
abundance: .

CDR3aa: CAWGDNHYEQYF
CDR3nt: TGTGCCTGGGGGGACAACCACTACGAGCAGTACTTC
j_gene: TRBJ2-7
v_gene: TRBV30
d_gene: .
abundance: .

CDR3aa: CASSLERAEQETQYF
CDR3nt: TGTGCCAGCAGCTTAGAGAGGGCGGAGCAAGAGACCCAGTACTTC
j_gene: TRBJ2-5
v_gene: TRBV7-2
d_gene: .
abundance: .

CDR3aa: CASTLSGRLPYEQYF
CDR3nt: TGTGCCAGCACTTTAAGCGGGAGACTCCCCTACGAGCAGTACTTC
j_gene: TRBJ2-7
v_gene: TRBV28
d_gene: TRBD2
abundance: .